These 5 T cell receptor beta chains were all obtained from the same sample, sequenced in a study of T-cell memory formation after mild COVID-19. TCRdb used MiXCR to reprocess the 5' RACE reads, holding one entry per CDR3 protein. The data contain around 440,000 distinct CDR3 sequences, 15% to 20% of them seen just once; the ten biggest clones take up more than 9%. Sequencing used PBMCs or a T cell subset sorted from them (not recorded which). The receptors here all came from an adult woman who had mild COVID-19 (a few samples of this study predate the infection). Cell type and time point are not known.

The rearrangement joins TRBV4-2 to TRBJ1-2; no definite D call. Trimming shortened V by 0 bases and J by 4 bases, and 9 bases separated the two germline ends. The CDR3 extends over 14 amino acids. Germline V lookup: CDR1 LGHNA, CDR2 YNFKEQ. CDR3 amino acids: CASSQDGLSYGYTF. CDR3 DNA sequence: TGTGCCAGCAGCCAAGATGGGTTATCCTATGGCTACACCTTC.

CDR3 DNA sequence: TGCAGTGCTAGTGGGTCCGCCAAAAACATTCAGTACTTC. This codes for CSASGSAKNIQYF. This sequence joins TRBV20-1 and TRBJ2-4; D gene unclear. Trimming took off 3 bases at V and 1 base at J, with 7 bases between the two ends. Per germline, CDR1 DFQATT and CDR2 SNEGSKA (reference sequence). The CDR3 contains 13 residues.

This chain uses TRBV28 with TRBJ2-1; TRBD2 aligns across 11 bases. Germline CDR1 reads MDHEN; CDR2 reads SYDVKM. The CDR3 is 17 residues long. V was clipped by 2 bases and J by 6 bases; unmatched bases: 9. This chain's CDR3 is CASSLNPLAGVGNEQFF. The CDR3 DNA reads TGTGCCAGCAGTTTAAACCCACTAGCGGGAGTAGGCAATGAGCAGTTCTTC.

V usage is TRBV5-1 and J usage is TRBJ1-6, with a weak D call TRBD1 (5 bases). Trimming took 4 bases from V and 6 from J, leaving 11 bases between them. CDR1 SGHRS and CDR2 YFSETQ come from the germline V gene. This CDR3 is built from 14 residues. The CDR3 spells CASSDIGGNSPLHF. Here the CDR3 DNA reads TGCGCCAGCAGCGACATCGGGGGTAATTCACCCCTCCACTTT.

The chain links TRBV5-1 to TRBJ2-7; TRBD1 matches at 9 bases. With V trimmed by 4 bases and J by 7 bases, 12 bases remained unmatched. CDR3 length: 15 residues. Germline V CDR1 and CDR2: SGHRS, YFSETQ. The CDR3 DNA reads as TGCGCCAGCAGCCCTCGACAGGGGGGACCCCTGGAGCAGTACTTC. The encoded protein is CASSPRQGGPLEQYF.